This TCR beta chain comes out of a study of cytomegalovirus exposure and HLA in healthy donors. Germline lookup yields CDR1 MNHEY and CDR2 SMNVEV (reference sequence). J gave up 5 bases and V 4 bases, and 6 bases lay outside the gene matches. This CDR3 contains 14 residues. Amplification used 60 Vbeta primers and 13 Jbeta primers. Produced via immunoSEQ multiplex PCR; TCRdb's table is partial and in-frame only. The top ten hold roughly 4.5% of the sample, which has approximately 160,000 clones, 75% to 90% seen once. The receptor was derived from a woman in her fifties or sixties in good health and CMV-seropositive. The V call is TRBV27, the J call TRBJ1-2, with 8 nucleotides matching TRBD1. The sequenced material came from PBMCs. The CDR3 region has the DNA TGTGCCAGCAGTTCCTCAGGGGGCTGGTATGGCTACACCTTC. Its translation is CASSSSGGWYGYTF.